This entry lists 23 T cell receptor beta chains sequenced from one sample in a study of blood T cells in healthy people across ages. A second PCR of roughly 7 to 11 cycles used a sample-barcoded 5' primer and a J-beta primer mix. TCRdb reprocessed the 5' RACE reads with MiXCR, giving one entry per CDR3 protein. This sample has roughly 1 million distinct CDR3 sequences, with around 27% found just once. The sample also formed part of further work on T cells of mothers and their children.

Sequencing was done on a sample of blood. These receptors originate from a girl aged 2 to 9 in good health.

This clonotype was seen a few times. V is TRBV29-1 and J is TRBJ2-7; TRBD1 is a possible D gene (6 bases). Germline V gives CDR1 SQVTM, CDR2 ANQGSEA. Trimming cost V 2 bases and J 4 bases, with 12 bases left between them. This CDR3 is built from 13 residues. In nucleotides, the CDR3 is TGCAGCGTTGAATTCCGGCAGGGGTACGAGCAGTACTTC. Its protein product is CSVEFRQGYEQYF.

This clonotype was detected only a few times. J is TRBJ2-2 and V is TRBV5-1; TRBD1 agrees at 9 bases. Trimming at V came to 6 bases and at J to 4 bases, leaving 7 bases not matched to a gene. CDR1 is SGHRS and CDR2 is YFSETQ in the germline V gene. The CDR3 extends over 15 amino acids. Here the CDR3 DNA reads TGCGCCAGCACAGGACAGGGGTCGATCACCGGGGAGCTGTTTTTT. Residues: CASTGQGSITGELFF.

J is TRBJ1-5 and V is TRBV15; D is ambiguous. The V end lost 0 bases, the J end lost 2 bases, and 5 bases lay between the germline ends. The CDR3 totals 14 residues. Germline V gene lookup returns CDR1 LNHNV and CDR2 YYDKDF (reference sequence). The CDR3 spells CATSRDRGNQPQHF. CDR3 nucleotides: TGTGCCACCAGCAGAGATAGGGGCAATCAGCCCCAGCATTTT.

V gene TRBV11-2 combines with J gene TRBJ2-3; unclear D gene. The germline CDR1 and CDR2 sequences are SGHAT and FQNNGV. V was cut by 5 bases and J by 2 bases, with 8 bases left in between. The CDR3 sequence is 13 residues long. Here the CDR3 DNA reads TGTGCCAGCAGCAAAATCCCCACAGATACGCAGTATTTT. Residues: CASSKIPTDTQYF.

V gene TRBV18 combines with J gene TRBJ2-7; possible D gene TRBD2, 5 bases. The V and J ends lost 7 bases and 3 bases respectively, with 16 bases between them. The CDR3 has 14 amino acids. Germline CDR1 KGHSH, CDR2 LQKENI. Here the CDR3 reads CASFAPGRDYEQYF. DNA for the CDR3: TGTGCCAGCTTCGCACCAGGTCGGGACTACGAGCAGTACTTC. Together with reference TRBV18 and TRBJ2-7, the CDR3 gives the full variable domain: NAGVMQNPRHLVRRRGQEARLRCSPMKGHSHVYWYRQLPEEGLKFMVYLQKENIIDESGMPKERFSAEFPKEGPSILRIQQVVRGDSAAYFCASFAPGRDYEQYFGPGTRLTVT.

This clonotype came up a few times. The genes are TRBV20-1 and TRBJ2-3; 7 bases match TRBD1. CDR1 is DFQATT, CDR2 SNEGSKA, per germline (reference sequence). The CDR3 runs 17 residues. J lost 2 bases, V lost 3 bases, and 14 bases had no gene match. The CDR3 sequence is CSASVHRGSFATDTQYF. CDR3 nucleotide sequence: TGCAGTGCTAGTGTACACAGGGGCTCCTTTGCCACAGATACGCAGTATTTT.

The V gene is TRBV12-3 or TRBV12-4, the J gene TRBJ2-5, with a weak D call TRBD2 (6 bases). V was cut by 7 bases and J by 1 base, with 10 bases left in between. This CDR3 has 13 amino acids. In nucleotides, the CDR3 is TGTGCCAGCACCACGGGACTCCAAGAGACCCAGTACTTC. It specifies CASTTGLQETQYF.

The V and J genes are TRBV28 and TRBJ2-5, with 7 bases fitting TRBD1. The V and J ends lost 5 bases and 1 base, in that order; junction bases with no gene match: 7. Per the germline V gene, CDR1 is MDHEN and CDR2 is SYDVKM. The CDR3 sequence is 15 residues long. The CDR3 DNA reads as TGTGCCAGCAGTCTACAACAGGGGACCCAAGAGACCCAGTACTTC. It translates to CASSLQQGTQETQYF.

The V call is TRBV7-9, the J call TRBJ1-2, with 9 bases identical to TRBD1. Germline assignment: CDR1 SEHNR and CDR2 FQNEAQ (reference sequence). CDR3 length: 15 residues. V trimming: 2 bases; J trimming: 4 bases; junction bases outside the gene matches: 5. CDR3 DNA sequence: TGTGCCAGCAGCTTAATCGGACAGGGGTTCTATGGCTACACCTTC. Its translation: CASSLIGQGFYGYTF.

This clonotype has only a few counts. V gene TRBV27 combines with J gene TRBJ2-2; D gene uncertain. The CDR3 spans 17 residues. The V gene's germline CDR1 is MNHEY and CDR2 SMNVEV (reference sequence). V lost 5 bases, J lost 2 bases, and 18 bases lay in between. The DNA for the CDR3 is TGTGCCAGCAGTCCCGCCGCCTACGGACCCAACACCGGGGAGCTGTTTTTT. This codes for CASSPAAYGPNTGELFF.

The chain combines TRBV2 with TRBJ2-7; D tentatively reads TRBD1 or TRBD2 (6 bases each). CDR3 length: 13 amino acids. With 4 bases removed from V and 2 bases from J, the gap between germline ends came to 9 bases. Germline V gene data show CDR1 as SNHLY and CDR2 as FYNNEI. The CDR3 protein is CASSGGDTYEQYF. In DNA, the CDR3 is TGTGCCAGCAGTGGGGGGGACACCTACGAGCAGTACTTC. Together with reference TRBV2 and TRBJ2-7, the CDR3 gives the full variable domain: EPEVTQTPSHQVTQMGQEVILRCVPISNHLYFYWYRQILGQKVEFLVSFYNNEISEKSEIFDDQFSVERPDGSNFTLKIRSTKLEDSAMYFCASSGGDTYEQYFGPGTRLTVT.

The chain links TRBV15 to TRBJ2-7; D remains unclear. CDR3 length equals 12 residues. The V end was cut by 1 base, the J end by 3 bases, with 4 bases between. Germline values: CDR1 LNHNV, CDR2 YYDKDF (reference sequence). The CDR3 is CATSRVGYEQYF. CDR3 coding DNA: TGTGCCACCAGCAGAGTGGGCTACGAGCAGTACTTC.

There are a few counts of this clonotype. This chain connects TRBV29-1 to TRBJ2-7, with unresolved D. Looked up from germline, CDR1 is SQVTM and CDR2 is ANQGSEA. Trimming took off 0 bases at V and 4 bases at J, with 16 bases between the two ends. CDR3 size: 15 residues. The CDR3 DNA sequence: TGCAGCGTTGAAGATCGCTTTAACACCGGGTACGAGCAGTACTTC. Its protein is CSVEDRFNTGYEQYF.

This clonotype has just a few counts. A read error may account for a junction end that differs from germline. This chain connects TRBV25-1 to TRBJ2-1; 7 positions match TRBD2. CDR3 size: 13 residues. The germline V gene has CDR1 MGHDK and CDR2 SYGVNS. CDR3 region: CAGSRGGGNEQFF. The CDR3 DNA follows: TGTGCCGGCAGTCGCGGGGGTGGCAATGAGCAGTTCTTC.

Turning to this clonotype: At one end, the junction sequence differs from germline, possibly due to a read error. The CDR3 DNA follows: TGTGCCACCCTTGTCTCGTATGACTACACCTTC. Translation gives CATLVSYDYTF. This sequence joins TRBV7-9 and TRBJ1-2; D is uncertain. CDR1 is SEHNR and CDR2 is FQNEAQ in the germline V gene (reference sequence). The CDR3 loop spans 11 amino acids.

CDR3 DNA: TGTGCTAGTGGTTTGGGCCGGACAGGAGGAAATGAAAAACTGTTTTTT. Protein: CASGLGRTGGNEKLFF. V is TRBV12-5 and J is TRBJ1-4; 7 nucleotides match TRBD1. CDR3 length equals 16 residues. From germline, CDR1 is LGHNT and CDR2 FRNRAP. The V and J ends lost 1 base and 5 bases, in that order; junction bases with no gene match: 7.

This clonotype was seen a handful of times. The rearrangement uses TRBV7-2 and TRBJ1-5; no reliable D call. This CDR3 has 14 residues. V lost 2 bases and J 3 bases, leaving 8 bases between the germline ends. Per the germline V gene, CDR1 is SGHTA and CDR2 is FQGNSA. The CDR3 spells CASSLTEFNQPQHF. In DNA form, the CDR3 reads TGTGCCAGCAGCTTAACGGAGTTCAATCAGCCCCAGCATTTT.

Details on this clonotype: This is likely a read error, given that the CDR3 carries no conserved phenylalanine or tryptophan at its end. The gene calls are TRBV6-2 or TRBV6-3 and TRBJ1-1; a possible D gene is TRBD1 (6 bases). V lost 6 bases to trimming and J lost 0 bases, with 20 bases between them. CDR3 size: 17 residues. CDR1 MNHEY and CDR2 SVGEGT come from the germline V gene. This chain's CDR3 is CASRPAGYTGMNTEAFL. The CDR3 nucleotides read TGTGCCAGCAGACCGGCCGGCTACACAGGGATGAACACTGAAGCTTTCCTT.

This clonotype was seen more than once but under ten times. The chain employs TRBV6-2 or TRBV6-3 and TRBJ2-1, with D uncertain. V lost 9 bases, J lost 3 bases, and 15 bases lay in between. The CDR3 contains 14 residues. From germline, CDR1 is MNHEY and CDR2 SVGEGT. Written as DNA, the CDR3 is TGTGCCAGTTTCGACACTTCCCACTACAATGAGCAGTTCTTC. Amino acids: CASFDTSHYNEQFF.

In this sample, this clonotype turned up a few times. The V gene is TRBV6-2 or TRBV6-3, the J gene TRBJ2-7; TRBD2 matches at 12 bases. The J segment lost 7 bases and the V segment lost 10 bases, leaving 14 bases of the junction unmatched. The CDR3 contains 15 residues. Germline CDR1 is MNHEY and CDR2 is SVGEGT. The CDR3: CATRLAGEPLLEQYF. The CDR3 nucleotides are TGTGCCACCAGACTAGCGGGAGAACCTCTCTTGGAGCAGTACTTC.

V is TRBV7-9 and J is TRBJ2-5; 10 bases match TRBD2. Unmatched junction bases numbered 4, after V lost 7 bases and J lost 5 bases. The CDR3 contains 13 residues. Germline V gene sequence: CDR1 SEHNR, CDR2 FQNEAQ (reference sequence). CDR3 coding DNA: TGTGCCAGCACAGGGACTAGCGCTGAGACCCAGTACTTC. Its translation: CASTGTSAETQYF.

This clonotype was seen more than once but under ten times. The gene calls are TRBV6-2 or TRBV6-3 and TRBJ2-7, with D possibly TRBD1 on 5 matching bases. The CDR3 is 11 amino acids. Looked up from germline, CDR1 is MNHEY and CDR2 is SVGEGT. Trimming took 10 bases from V and 3 from J, leaving 10 bases between them. The chain's CDR3 is CATREGYEQYF. CDR3 coding DNA: TGTGCCACCAGGGAAGGCTACGAGCAGTACTTC.

This clonotype was seen a handful of times. The rearrangement links TRBV12-3 or TRBV12-4 to TRBJ1-4; no reliable D call. V dropped 7 bases and J dropped 8 bases, with 14 bases sitting between them. CDR3 size: 13 residues. In DNA, the CDR3 is TGTGCCAGCACGGACCATTGTTGCGAAAAACTGTTTTTT. It is translated as CASTDHCCEKLFF.